This passage covers 20 T cell receptor beta chains from one sample sequenced in a study of T cells in Graves' hyperthyroidism and ophthalmopathy. There were TCR beta CDR3 regions amplified from RNA transcripts. Primed by the HTBI set, a first-round RT-PCR was run on the TCR CDR3. TCRdb analysed the multiplex PCR reads with MiXCR anew, one entry per CDR3 protein. The sample includes roughly 130,000 distinct CDR3 sequences, approximately 20% of them seen just once. The sequenced sample was blood. Receptors originate from a woman in her forties or fifties with Graves' hyperthyroidism that later progressed to Graves' ophthalmopathy.

This clonotype was observed at least ten times. J is TRBJ2-5 and V is TRBV12-3 or TRBV12-4; D unclear. V gave up 7 bases and J gave up 5 bases, with 11 bases separating them. The CDR3 loop spans 12 amino acids. The DNA for the CDR3 is TGTGCCAGCAAAGGGTATCCCGAGACCCAGTACTTC. Translating gives CASKGYPETQYF.

This clonotype was observed a handful of times. V gene TRBV5-1 combines with J gene TRBJ2-1; 12 nucleotides match TRBD1. V lost 3 bases, J lost 2 bases, and 15 bases stayed unmatched. Germline V lookup: CDR1 SGHRS, CDR2 YFSETQ. The CDR3 contains 20 residues. The DNA of the CDR3 is TGCGCCAGCAGCTCCGGGACAGGGGGCTGGAGCCCGTTAACCTACAATGAGCAGTTCTTC. Translating it yields CASSSGTGGWSPLTYNEQFF.

This clonotype turned up a few times. CDR3 in amino acids: CAWTPLYRGGQGEQYF. The CDR3 nucleotides are TGTGCCTGGACCCCACTGTACCGAGGGGGCCAGGGCGAGCAGTACTTC. The chain recombines TRBV30 with TRBJ2-7, with 7 bases lining up with TRBD1. The germline V gene has CDR1 GTSNPN and CDR2 SVGIG (reference sequence). This CDR3 contains 16 residues. The V segment lost 4 bases and the J segment 6 bases; nucleotides outside the gene matches: 18.

V is TRBV11-3 and J is TRBJ2-1; 9 bases agree with TRBD2. The CDR3 covers 14 residues. Losses at the gene ends were 2 bases for V and 6 bases for J; bases not matched to a gene: 2. The V gene's germline CDR1 is SGHNT and CDR2 YENEEA. The CDR3 coding sequence is TGTGCCAGCAGCTTACTAGCGGGAAGCAATGAGCAGTTCTTC. Protein: CASSLLAGSNEQFF.

V gene TRBV12-3 or TRBV12-4 combines with J gene TRBJ2-1; D may correspond to TRBD1 or TRBD2 (5 bases each). The CDR3 is 14 amino acids. Trimming cost V 6 bases and J 3 bases, with 12 bases left between them. CDR3 protein: CASSLRGYYNEQFF. The CDR3 DNA reads as TGTGCCAGCAGCCTGAGGGGCTACTACAATGAGCAGTTCTTC.

This clonotype was counted ten times or more. The chain combines TRBV2 with TRBJ2-3; 9 bases are a match to TRBD2. The trim removed 8 bases at V and 0 bases at J, leaving 3 bases unmatched. The CDR3 is 14 residues long. Germline V gene data show CDR1 as SNHLY and CDR2 as FYNNEI. CDR3 in DNA: TGTGCCAGCGGAAGCGGGGGGAGCACAGATACGCAGTATTTT. Its translation: CASGSGGSTDTQYF.

The chain couples TRBV7-3 to TRBJ2-3; 10 positions agree with TRBD1. The germline V gene encodes CDR1 SGHTA and CDR2 FQGTGA. The CDR3 spans 21 residues. V shed 1 base and J 4 bases; nucleotides not matched to a gene: 20. CDR3 amino acids: CASSLKAAGTGAIGRADTQYF. DNA for the CDR3: TGTGCCAGCAGCTTAAAGGCCGCCGGGACAGGGGCTATCGGGAGGGCAGATACGCAGTATTTT.

This clonotype was observed a single time. CDR3 amino acids: CASSPTSGQETQYF. The CDR3 bases are TGTGCCAGCAGCCCGACTAGCGGCCAAGAGACCCAGTACTTC. This chain links TRBV5-5 with TRBJ2-5, with 9 bases aligning to TRBD2. The germline CDR1 and CDR2 sequences are SGHKS and YYEKEE (reference sequence). CDR3 length equals 14 residues. Trimming removed 4 bases from V and 1 base from J; junction bases left unmatched: 2.

The DNA of the CDR3 is TGCGCCAGCAGCCAAGATTCCGACAGGGTGGGGGGCTACACCTTC. Its protein product is CASSQDSDRVGGYTF. J is TRBJ1-2 and V is TRBV4-1; 7 nucleotides agree with TRBD1. The CDR3 extends over 15 amino acids. The germline V gene has CDR1 MGHRA and CDR2 YSYEKL. With 0 bases clipped from V and 8 bases from J, the junction kept 9 bases outside the gene matches.

In its sample, this clonotype was seen many times. The chain couples TRBV18 to TRBJ2-7; D gene unclear. CDR3 length equals 14 residues. CDR1 KGHSH and CDR2 LQKENI come from the germline V gene. Trimming stripped 2 bases from V and 3 bases from J, with 11 bases between. For the CDR3, the DNA is TGTGCCAGCTCACCATCCTCCGAGCGCTACGAGCAGTACTTC. Its translation: CASSPSSERYEQYF.

This clonotype was seen only a few times. The rearrangement joins TRBV20-1 to TRBJ1-1, with TRBD1 as a possible D gene (5 bases). Trimming stripped 1 base from V and 0 bases from J, with 12 bases between. The germline V gene has CDR1 DFQATT and CDR2 SNEGSKA (reference sequence). The CDR3 runs 15 residues. The CDR3: CSARVPSGMNTEAFF. The CDR3 region has the DNA TGCAGTGCTAGAGTCCCCTCAGGGATGAACACTGAAGCTTTCTTT.

This clonotype was counted many times. The rearrangement joins TRBV3-1 to TRBJ2-3; a possible D gene is TRBD1 (5 bases). Germline CDR1 is LGHDT and CDR2 is YNNKEL (reference sequence). Trimming took off 3 bases at V and 7 bases at J, with 8 bases between the two ends. The length of the CDR3 is 12 residues. This CDR3 reads CASSQDINTQYF. CDR3 coding DNA: TGTGCCAGCAGCCAGGACATTAATACGCAGTATTTT.

This clonotype was picked up many times. The V call is TRBV5-1, the J call TRBJ1-1; TRBD1 matches at 9 bases. V gave up 3 bases and J gave up 0 bases; unmatched junction bases: 9. Germline CDR1 is SGHRS and CDR2 is YFSETQ. This CDR3 has 17 residues. CDR3: CASSSRQGGGMNTEAFF. The CDR3 DNA sequence: TGCGCCAGCAGCTCGCGACAGGGGGGGGGCATGAACACTGAAGCTTTCTTT.

This clonotype was found many times. The chain is built from TRBV27 and TRBJ1-2; unclear D gene. V shed 2 bases and J shed 0 bases, with 10 bases lying between them. This CDR3 has 15 residues. Per the germline V gene, CDR1 is MNHEY and CDR2 is SMNVEV (reference sequence). CDR3 loop: CASSLGWAANYGYTF. CDR3 bases: TGTGCCAGCAGTTTAGGTTGGGCCGCTAACTATGGCTACACCTTC.

The V call is TRBV5-1, the J call TRBJ2-1, with a possible D match to TRBD2 (6 bases). The V gene's germline CDR1 is SGHRS and CDR2 YFSETQ. The CDR3 spans 16 residues. Trimming removed 4 bases at V and 3 bases at J, with 17 bases between. The CDR3, as DNA: TGCGCCAGCAGCCCCGCCCTAGCGACCAGCTACAATGAGCAGTTCTTC. Translation: CASSPALATSYNEQFF.

This chain uses TRBV6-1 with TRBJ2-7; TRBD2 matches 9 bases. Germline V gene sequence: CDR1 MNHNS, CDR2 SASEGT. This CDR3 is built from 15 residues. V was clipped by 5 bases and J by 7 bases; unmatched bases: 12. CDR3 nucleotides: TGTGCCAGCAGTCCCCCCGTGGCGGGAGGGAAGGAGCAGTACTTC. Amino acids: CASSPPVAGGKEQYF.

This clonotype appeared many times. The chain links TRBV28 to TRBJ2-7; no clear D. CDR3 size: 11 residues. The V gene lost 6 bases and the J gene lost 2 bases, with 5 bases spanning the gap. The germline CDR1 and CDR2 sequences are MDHEN and SYDVKM. The CDR3 nucleotides read TGTGCCAGCAGAACCCCCTACGAGCAGTACTTC. Translating it yields CASRTPYEQYF.

This clonotype appeared a single time. This sequence joins TRBV2 and TRBJ1-2; a possible D gene is TRBD1 (5 bases). V gave up 5 bases and J gave up 8 bases, with 18 bases separating them. Germline V gene lookup returns CDR1 SNHLY and CDR2 FYNNEI. CDR3 size: 14 residues. This CDR3 reads CASSKPGTDWGYTF. CDR3 bases: TGTGCCAGCAGTAAACCCGGGACTGATTGGGGCTACACCTTC.

A few counts support this clonotype. V and J are TRBV28 and TRBJ2-1; 8 bases are shared with TRBD2. The CDR3 spans 16 residues. J was trimmed by 2 bases and V by 6 bases; bases with no gene match: 9. CDR1 and CDR2 from the germline V gene are MDHEN and SYDVKM. The CDR3 here is CASRGGSGGAYNEQFF. The CDR3 DNA is TGTGCCAGCAGGGGGGGAAGCGGGGGCGCCTACAATGAGCAGTTCTTC.

This rearrangement joins TRBV18 to TRBJ2-3, with 7 bases matching TRBD2. Trimming cost V 1 base and J 2 bases; bases outside gene matches: 6. This CDR3 has 16 residues. The germline V gene has CDR1 KGHSH and CDR2 LQKENI. This CDR3 is CASSPQSGNPTDTQYF. CDR3 coding DNA: TGTGCCAGCTCACCACAGAGCGGGAACCCCACAGATACGCAGTATTTT.